Below, 4 T cell receptor beta chains from the same sample are listed, as sequenced in a study of T cell responses to AZD1222 COVID-19 vaccine. The assay was immunoSEQ multiplex PCR, and TCRdb's table has in-frame clones only and misses some. This sample carries about 100,000 clones, more than 70% of them seen once, and the ten largest clones take roughly 4.2%. Sequences were derived from peripheral blood, sampled on day 0 of MenACWY control vaccination. Receptors were obtained from an adult in good health.

The chain recombines TRBV29-1 with TRBJ1-1; TRBD1 aligns across 7 bases. Germline trimming cut 4 bases from V and 4 bases from J; bases unmatched to any gene: 3. In germline, CDR1 is SQVTM, CDR2 ANQGSEA. This CDR3 comprises 12 residues. CDR3 nucleotide sequence: TGCAGCGTTGGACACAGGGGCACTGAAGCTTTCTTT. It encodes CSVGHRGTEAFF.

The V call is TRBV12-5, the J call TRBJ1-1; no reliable D call. Trimming took off 1 base at V and 1 base at J, with 4 bases between the two ends. The CDR3 sequence is 13 residues long. CDR1 LGHNT and CDR2 FRNRAP come from the germline V gene. The DNA of the CDR3 is TGTGCTAGTGGTTTGGGCGGGAACACTGAAGCTTTCTTT. Protein product: CASGLGGNTEAFF.

The chain links TRBV7-9 to TRBJ1-4, with TRBD1 identical over 8 bases. This CDR3 has 14 amino acids. Germline values: CDR1 SEHNR, CDR2 FQNEAQ (reference sequence). After removal of 4 bases from V and 5 bases from J, the junction contained 3 bases not matched to a gene. The CDR3 DNA is TGTGCCAGCAGCTCCCGACAGGGGAATGAAAAACTGTTTTTT. Translating gives CASSSRQGNEKLFF.

The rearrangement links TRBV7-9 to TRBJ2-1, with 7 positions matching TRBD2. The CDR3 covers 14 residues. Unmatched junction bases numbered 7, after V lost 8 bases and J lost 3 bases. Germline CDR1 reads SEHNR; CDR2 reads FQNEAQ (reference sequence). DNA of the CDR3: TGTGCCAGCCGTCCGGGCGGGAGCTACAATGAGCAGTTCTTC. Its protein is CASRPGGSYNEQFF.